This T cell receptor beta chain was captured in a study of T cells in Graves' hyperthyroidism and ophthalmopathy (dated by TCRdb to between 2018 and 2021). Study-wide context: Peripheral blood was collected at initial diagnosis, before any treatment. Following sampling, methimazole starting at 30 mg daily was given to hyperthyroidism patients, and high-dose intravenous methylprednisolone was given to ophthalmopathy patients. The paper describes TCR Vbeta CDR3 sequencing of about 140 peripheral blood samples, made up of fewer than 50 ophthalmopathy patients, over 70 hyperthyroidism patients and 17 progressor patients. TCR V-J signatures able to tell the groups apart were searched for in a discovery cohort of 95 or so patients, of whom roughly 42 had Graves' ophthalmopathy and roughly 57 had stable Graves' hyperthyroidism. The 75 to 100 discovery patients were divided at random into training and test sets in a 7:3 ratio. In addition, the study compared T-cell repertoires in thyroid tissue and in blood from several Graves' hyperthyroidism patients. Prospective prediction of ophthalmopathy was tested in an independent validation cohort consisting of roughly 20 hyperthyroidism patients and around 16 patients who later progressed to ophthalmopathy. Study-wide findings and limitations: In validation, progression to ophthalmopathy was predicted by the model with nearly 71% sensitivity and 72.22% specificity, a median of roughly 6.4 months before onset. Blood samples also contained most of the expanded thyroid clonotypes (frequency above 0.001), which suggests that blood repertoires may reflect thyroid immune responses. No statistical method was used to fix the sample size in advance, and group allocation was not hidden from the investigators. A model built on a 13 V-J signature distinguished ophthalmopathy from stable hyperthyroidism, reaching approximately 89% sensitivity and around 82% specificity in cross-validation and 80%/75% in testing.

Worth noting for this clonotype: Its binding antigen is unknown. No base quality values were provided; no much bigger clone lies one nucleotide off.

Stable Graves' hyperthyroidism was defined as the absence of progression to ophthalmopathy over 18 months of follow-up. Hyperthyroidism patients were aged 18 to 65 years and newly diagnosed, with disease duration of less than 2 months. Patients with uncontrolled infections, other autoimmune diseases, pregnancy or lactation were excluded. Diagnoses relied on clinical symptoms, serum thyroxine and TRAb, thyroid ultrasound and orbital computed tomography. PBMCs were isolated from 7.5 to 10 ml of fresh peripheral blood by Ficoll-Paque density gradient centrifugation. Trizol reagent was used to extract total RNA, and RNA quality was then checked on an Agilent 2100 Bioanalyzer. The TCR beta CDR3 regions were amplified from RNA transcripts. For the first round of RT-PCR on the TCR CDR3, the HTBI primer set was used together with the Qiagen OneStep RT-PCR kit. Libraries were constructed in a second round of multiplex PCR, after which size selection and purification were performed. The libraries were sequenced on an Illumina HiSeq2000 using paired-end 100 bp reads. As for the authors' bioinformatics: SOAPnuke was used to process the raw data, with reads discarded if the reads contained adapters or uncalled bases, had a mean Phred below 15, or lacked an exact constant-primer or identifier match. High-quality paired reads were merged using COPE v1.2.5, and each unique nucleotide sequence was defined as a clonotype. MiTCR v1.1 was used to align clonotypes to the IMGT TRBV, TRBD and TRBJ reference segments. The analysis included only V-J combinations with a frequency above 0.0001, which together covered approximately 99% of the repertoires. A TCS score was defined as the ratio between F50 (clonal expansion) and ExV (chaos), using BLOSUM62-based TCRdist between CDR3 peptides within each V-J. Welch's t-statistics and random forest reduced roughly 530 V-J features to roughly 13, which were used in a naive Bayes classifier (R e1071). Through fastp at Q25 and MiXCR, TCRdb rebuilt clones from the public reads, retaining in-frame beta chains. Every CDR3 protein is listed once, alongside the most common genes and DNA of its rows. The V and J calls shown here were made by TCRdb, not taken from the authors' results. The sample table shows roughly 740,000 distinct CDR3 sequences, and roughly 15% are seen once. The ten largest clones capture roughly 8% of the sample.

This receptor was identified in a man aged 18 to 29 with Graves' hyperthyroidism. Sequenced sample: blood.

The nucleotide sequence is given as TGTGCCAGTAGTATCCGCCCAGGGGGCAAGGAATATAGCAATCAGCCCCAGCATTTT. Translated, this is CASSIRPGGKEYSNQPQHF. This chain joins TRBV19 to TRBJ1-5; 8 bases in the middle match TRBD1. CDR1 and CDR2 are drawn from the germline V gene (reference sequence): LNHDA, SQIVND. Unmatched junction bases come to 13, with V trimmed by 3 bases and J by 0 bases. Its CDR3 holds 19 amino acids, cysteine through phenylalanine. This entry keeps only the CDR3 DNA: 57 bases, framed from base 1.